A single sample gave rise to the 12 T cell receptor beta chains below, sequenced in a study of blood T cell repertoires in COVID-19. Sequencing used immunoSEQ multiplex PCR; TCRdb keeps in-frame clones, though not all of them. Seen here are some 150,000 clones, approximately 85% observed once, and the top ten hold roughly 0.6%. The specimen was peripheral blood. The origin of the receptors is a man aged 55 to 70 with COVID-19, enrolled during active disease.

V and J are TRBV18 and TRBJ1-4; a possible D gene is TRBD1 (6 bases). V was clipped by 3 bases and J by 2 bases, with 13 bases between them. The germline gives CDR1 KGHSH, CDR2 LQKENI. The CDR3 is 16 residues long. This CDR3 is CASSPLEGVTNEKLFF. The CDR3 bases are TGTGCCAGCTCACCTCTCGAGGGGGTTACTAATGAAAAACTGTTTTTT.

Here the CDR3 reads CASSRDRVQETQYF. CDR3 DNA sequence: TGTGCCAGCAGTAGAGACAGGGTTCAAGAGACCCAGTACTTC. The V and J genes are TRBV28 and TRBJ2-5, with TRBD1 matching over 7 bases. The V gene end was trimmed by 5 bases and the J gene end by 2 bases; junction bases not matched to a gene: 5. The germline V gene has CDR1 MDHEN and CDR2 SYDVKM. CDR3 length: 14 amino acids.

V and J are TRBV14 and TRBJ1-3, with D possibly matching TRBD1 (5 bases). The length of the CDR3 is 18 residues. Germline V lookup: CDR1 SGHDN, CDR2 FVKESK. With 2 bases removed from V and 1 base from J, the gap between germline ends came to 18 bases. CDR3 in DNA: TGTGCCAGCAGCCAATCCCGGGGACTCCGGAGGTCTGGAAACACCATATATTTT. Its translation is CASSQSRGLRRSGNTIYF. Filled out from reference TRBV14 and TRBJ1-3, the complete variable domain reads EAGVTQFPSHSVIEKGQTVTLRCDPISGHDNLYWYRRVMGKEIKFLLHFVKESKQDESGMPNNRFLAERTGGTYSTLKVQPAELEDSGVYFCASSQSRGLRRSGNTIYFGEGSWLTVV.

The V call is TRBV5-6, the J call TRBJ2-5; 8 nucleotides line up with TRBD2. V shed 4 bases and J 1 base; nucleotides not matched to a gene: 6. The CDR3 spans 15 residues. Germline CDR1 reads SGHDT; CDR2 reads YYEEEE. The CDR3 is CASSRVSGVQETQYF. The CDR3 DNA sequence: TGTGCCAGCAGCCGAGTTAGCGGGGTCCAAGAGACCCAGTACTTC.

The chain uses TRBV9 and TRBJ2-7; possible D gene TRBD2, 6 bases. The germline CDR1 and CDR2 sequences are SGDLS and YYNGEE. V was shortened by 3 bases and J by 0 bases, with 10 bases between the two germline ends. This CDR3 has 14 amino acids. CDR3: CASSALDYSYEQYF. CDR3 DNA: TGTGCCAGCAGCGCCCTGGACTACTCCTACGAGCAGTACTTC. The full variable domain, completed using reference TRBV9 and TRBJ2-7, is DSGVTQTPKHLITATGQRVTLRCSPRSGDLSVYWYQQSLDQGLQFLIQYYNGEERAKGNILERFSAQQFPDLHSELNLSSLELGDSALYFCASSALDYSYEQYFGPGTRLTVT.

The rearrangement joins TRBV11-2 to TRBJ1-2; no definite D call. CDR1 and CDR2 from the germline V gene are SGHAT and FQNNGV. CDR3 length: 14 residues. V was pared by 1 base and J by 3 bases, with 9 bases between. CDR3 in DNA: TGTGCCAGCAGCTTAGGACTCAGAGACTATGGCTACACCTTC. Protein product: CASSLGLRDYGYTF.

The chain combines TRBV4-3 with TRBJ1-2; TRBD1 might be the D (5 bases). V lost 0 bases to trimming and J lost 4 bases, with 9 bases between them. CDR1 is LGHNA, CDR2 YSLEER, per germline. There are 14 residues in the CDR3. The DNA of the CDR3 is TGCGCCAGCAGCCAAGACAGGGTTGGCTATGGCTACACCTTC. Translation gives CASSQDRVGYGYTF.

V usage is TRBV28 and J usage is TRBJ2-1, with 7 bases lining up with TRBD1. The CDR3 spans 14 residues. The V gene end was trimmed by 10 bases and the J gene end by 0 bases; junction bases not matched to a gene: 6. CDR1 is MDHEN and CDR2 is SYDVKM in the germline V gene. The DNA of the CDR3 is TGTGCCATTCAGGACAGGCGCTCCTACAATGAGCAGTTCTTC. Translating it yields CAIQDRRSYNEQFF.

This clone has just a few counts. J is TRBJ2-7 and V is TRBV6-5, with 9 bases that match TRBD2. The CDR3 loop spans 15 amino acids. Trimming cost V 6 bases and J 4 bases; bases outside gene matches: 10. Germline CDR1 MNHEY, CDR2 SVGAGI. The DNA for the CDR3 is TGTGCCAGCAGCCCCCAAGGGACTAGCTGGTACGAGCAGTACTTC. Protein: CASSPQGTSWYEQYF.

In this sample, this clone turned up a few times. The rearrangement links TRBV7-3 to TRBJ1-1; D is ambiguous. V was pared by 2 bases and J by 1 base, with 5 bases between. Germline V CDR1 and CDR2: SGHTA, FQGTGA. The CDR3 covers 13 residues. The CDR3 is CASSLLGNTEAFF. DNA of the CDR3: TGTGCCAGCAGCTTACTAGGGAACACTGAAGCTTTCTTT.

The chain recombines TRBV12-3 or TRBV12-4 with TRBJ1-1; D unresolved. This CDR3 has 13 amino acids. V lost 6 bases to trimming and J lost 2 bases, with 10 bases between them. The CDR3: CASRTGFNTEAFF. DNA of the CDR3: TGTGCCAGCAGGACCGGGTTTAACACTGAAGCTTTCTTT.

The chain combines TRBV5-8 with TRBJ2-6; the D is unclear. There are 16 residues in the CDR3. The V and J ends lost 4 bases and 4 bases respectively, with 15 bases between them. The germline V gene has CDR1 SGHTS and CDR2 YDEGEE. CDR3 loop: CASSGGTLIGANVLTF. The CDR3 DNA follows: TGTGCCAGCAGCGGCGGAACCTTAATCGGGGCCAACGTCCTGACTTTC.